Listed below are T cell receptor beta chains from one sample, sequenced in a study of CD8 T cells in Susac syndrome. TCRdb fed the immunoSEQ multiplex PCR reads into MiXCR, producing one record per CDR3 protein. Of 180,000 or so distinct CDR3 sequences in the sample, just under 95% were seen once. Sequenced material: CD4+ T cells from PBMCs. Receptors were obtained from a human donor in good health. The CDR3 runs from the conserved cysteine through the conserved F or W. The D gene is left open where the match is weak. Some rows have no size entry. The others give once, few or many, or a class for an expanded clone.

17	TRBD2	TRBJ2-3	TRBV7-9	once	TGTGCCAGCAGCTTAGGAGGAGGAGCGGGGTTGCGAGATACGCAGTATTTT	CASSLGGGAGLRDTQYF
14	TRBD1	TRBJ1-1	TRBV4-3	NA	TGCGCCAGCAGCCAGTTACAGGGGAACGCTGAAGCTTTCTTT	CASSQLQGNAEAFF
15	NA	TRBJ1-3	TRBV11-2	once	TGTGCCAGCAGCCCGCGACAGGACTTTGGAAACACCATATATTTT	CASSPRQDFGNTIYF
14	TRBD1	TRBJ2-5	TRBV18	NA	TGTGCCAGCTCACCCAGACAGGGACAAGAGACCCAGTACTTC	CASSPRQGQETQYF
13	TRBD1	TRBJ1-5	TRBV20-1	NA	TGCAGTGCATTTGACAGGGTAGGACAGCCCCAGCATTTT	CSAFDRVGQPQHF
15	TRBD1	TRBJ1-2	TRBV5-1	NA	TGCGCCAGCAGCACGACCGGGACAGGGGGCGTGGGCTACACCTTC	CASSTTGTGGVGYTF
12	TRBD1	TRBJ2-1	TRBV5-4	few	TGTGCCAGCAGGCCGACAGGGGATGAGCAGTTCTTC	CASRPTGDEQFF
12	NA	TRBJ2-7	TRBV30	NA	TGTGCCTGGAGGCTTCTATACCACGAGCAGTACTTC	CAWRLLYHEQYF
14	NA	TRBJ2-3	TRBV5-1	NA	TGCGCCAGCAGCAAGGAGGGGAGCACAGATACGCAGTATTTT	CASSKEGSTDTQYF
12	NA	TRBJ1-1	TRBV3-1	NA	TGTGCCAGCAGCCACTTCGGGGGGGAAGCTTTCTTT	CASSHFGGEAFF
12	NA	TRBJ2-3	TRBV30	NA	TGTGCCTGGACAACTGGCACAGATACGCAGTATTTT	CAWTTGTDTQYF
13	TRBD1	TRBJ1-2	TRBV27	once	TGTGCCAGCAGTGCTAAGACAGGGAGAGGCTACACCTTC	CASSAKTGRGYTF
14	TRBD1	TRBJ1-6	TRBV3-1	NA	TGTGCCAGCAGCCCAGGACAGGAGGAATCACCCCTCCACTTT	CASSPGQEESPLHF
12	NA	TRBJ1-1	TRBV2	NA	TGTGCCAGCAGGGGGGAGGGGGTCGACGCTTTCTTT	CASRGEGVDAFF
15	NA	TRBJ1-5	TRBV7-2	NA	TGTGCCAGCAGCCCTCAGGGACATAGCAATCAGCCCCAGCATTTT	CASSPQGHSNQPQHF
13	NA	TRBJ2-1	TRBV4-2	NA	TGTGCCAGCAGCCAAGATCGGGCTAATGAGCAGTTCTTC	CASSQDRANEQFF
14	NA	TRBJ1-6	TRBV2	NA	TGTGCCAGCAGGGTCGGGACCGTCAATTCACCCCTCCACTTT	CASRVGTVNSPLHF
15	NA	TRBJ2-7	TRBV11-2	NA	TGTGCCAGCAGCTTAGGACAGGTGATCGGGAGCGAGCAGTACTTC	CASSLGQVIGSEQYF
13	NA	TRBJ2-1	TRBV24-1	few	TGTGCCACCAGTGATCCGACCGGCAATGAGCAGTTCTTC	CATSDPTGNEQFF
15	NA	TRBJ2-2	TRBV18	NA	TGTGCCAGCTCACCACTACAACTGAACACCGGGGAGCTGTTTTTT	CASSPLQLNTGELFF
13	NA	TRBJ2-1	TRBV7-9	NA	TGTGCCAGCAGCTTAGGTAACCAAAATGAGCAGTTCTTC	CASSLGNQNEQFF
13	NA	TRBJ2-3	TRBV12-3/TRBV12-4	NA	TGTGCCAGCAGTTTCACACAGTCAGATACGCAGTATTTT	CASSFTQSDTQYF
16	NA	TRBJ2-7	TRBV4-3	NA	TGCGCCAGCAGCCGAAGCAGGGAGGAGGTTTCCTACGAGCAGTACTTC	CASSRSREEVSYEQYF
13	NA	TRBJ1-2	TRBV6-5	once	TGTGCCAGCACACTAAATAGTGGTTATGGCTACACCTTC	CASTLNSGYGYTF
15	NA	TRBJ1-3	TRBV7-6	NA	TGTGCCAGCAGCTTATGGGGGCAAGCTGGAAACACCATATATTTT	CASSLWGQAGNTIYF
12	NA	TRBJ2-2	TRBV20-1	NA	TGCAGTGCTAGTCGGGGCGACGGGGAGCTGTTTTTT	CSASRGDGELFF
14	TRBD1	TRBJ2-1	TRBV6-2/TRBV6-3	NA	TGTGCCAGCAGGGGCAGGGGGCTGACCAATGAGCAGTTCTTC	CASRGRGLTNEQFF
11	NA	TRBJ2-4	TRBV3-1	NA	TGTGCCAGCAGCGCACAAAACATTCAGTACTTC	CASSAQNIQYF
16	TRBD2	TRBJ2-3	TRBV20-1	once	TGCAGTGCTAGATTACTAGCGGCCCTAGCCACAGATACGCAGTATTTT	CSARLLAALATDTQYF
13	NA	TRBJ2-7	TRBV11-2	NA	TGTGCCAGCAGCTTAGGTGAGGGTTACGAGCAGTACTTC	CASSLGEGYEQYF
15	NA	TRBJ2-7	TRBV6-2/TRBV6-3	NA	TGTGCCAGCAGTACCGGGACACCCGCTCCCTACGAGCAGTACTTC	CASSTGTPAPYEQYF
13	NA	TRBJ1-2	TRBV9	NA	TGTGCCAGCAGCGCCCCCCCTAACTATGGCTACACCTTC	CASSAPPNYGYTF
15	NA	TRBJ2-2	TRBV5-1	NA	TGCGCCAGCAGTACCGGGACGGTGAACACCGGGGAGCTGTTTTTT	CASSTGTVNTGELFF
16	TRBD2	TRBJ2-5	TRBV14	NA	TGTGCCAGCAGCAGCCTCGGAGCGGGAGTACAAGAGACCCAGTACTTC	CASSSLGAGVQETQYF
16	NA	TRBJ1-6	TRBV20-1	NA	TGCAGTGCTAGAGATAACAGGGAGTCTCAAGGTTCACCCCTCCACTTT	CSARDNRESQGSPLHF
15	NA	TRBJ1-3	TRBV30	NA	TGTGCCTGGAGCGACTACAGTGGAGCTGGAAACACCATATATTTT	CAWSDYSGAGNTIYF
11	NA	TRBJ2-1	TRBV20-1	NA	TGCAGTGCTGCCTGGAGTGGTGAGCAGTTCTTC	CSAAWSGEQFF
13	NA	TRBJ1-1	TRBV30	NA	TGTGCCTGGAGAGGTCAGGGGAACACTGAAGCTTTCTTT	CAWRGQGNTEAFF
16	TRBD2	TRBJ2-1	TRBV29-1	NA	TGCAGCGTTGAGGGTGGACTAGCGGATTCCTACAATGAGCAGTTCTTC	CSVEGGLADSYNEQFF
14	NA	TRBJ2-6	TRBV29-1	NA	TGCAGCGTGGTAGGGGGGCCTGGGGCCAACGTCCTGACTTTC	CSVVGGPGANVLTF
12	NA	TRBJ1-2	TRBV19	NA	TGTGCCAGTAGTACCCACATGAATGGCTACACCTTC	CASSTHMNGYTF
16	NA	TRBJ1-6	TRBV23-1	NA	TGCGCCAGCAGTCAAGCGACACGCTCCTATAATTCACCCCTCCACTTT	CASSQATRSYNSPLHF
13	NA	TRBJ2-3	TRBV21-1	NA	TGTGCCAGCAGCACCCCCAATGGAGATACGCAGTATTTT	CASSTPNGDTQYF
16	TRBD2	TRBJ2-5	TRBV5-1	NA	TGCGCCAGCAGCTTGGAAAGCGGGGGTAACTTTGGGACCCAGTACTTC	CASSLESGGNFGTQYF
14	NA	TRBJ1-1	TRBV29-1	NA	TGCAGCGTTGAAGGGGTGGGGGTGAACACTGAAGCTTTCTTT	CSVEGVGVNTEAFF
13	NA	TRBJ2-7	TRBV7-9	NA	TGTGCCAGCAGCTTAAGCGCCACCTACGAGCAGTACTTC	CASSLSATYEQYF
14	TRBD1	TRBJ2-4	TRBV20-1	NA	TGCAGTGCACGGACAGGGGGGCCCAAAAACATTCAGTACTTC	CSARTGGPKNIQYF
11	NA	TRBJ2-1	TRBV7-6	NA	TGTGCCAGCAGCCCCCTCCGCGAGCAGTTCTTC	CASSPLREQFF
13	NA	TRBJ1-5	TRBV12-3/TRBV12-4	NA	TGTGCCAGCAGGGTTGGGAGCAATCAGCCCCAGCATTTT	CASRVGSNQPQHF
13	NA	TRBJ1-3	TRBV20-1	NA	TGCAGTGCTAGAGGGCCCGGGGGACACACCATATATTTT	CSARGPGGHTIYF
14	NA	TRBJ1-6	TRBV27	NA	TGTGCCAGCGGGCCGGGGGTCGGAAATTCACCCCTCCACTTT	CASGPGVGNSPLHF
16	TRBD1	TRBJ2-1	TRBV9	NA	TGTGCCAGCAGCAATCTACAGGGGGGCTCCTACAATGAGCAGTTCTTC	CASSNLQGGSYNEQFF
13	NA	TRBJ2-3	TRBV15	NA	TGTGCCACCAGCGGAAGCAGTGGGGATACGCAGTATTTT	CATSGSSGDTQYF
13	NA	TRBJ1-1	TRBV7-3	NA	TGTGCCAGCAGCGCGCTCAGGAACACTGAAGCTTTCTTT	CASSALRNTEAFF
12	NA	TRBJ2-2	TRBV29-1	NA	TGCAGCGGCGGAGGGAACACCGGGGAGCTGTTTTTT	CSGGGNTGELFF
19	TRBD1	TRBJ2-7	TRBV4-3	NA	TGCGCCAGCAGCCAGTACGTGCGTACTGCCGGGACAGGGGACGACGAGCAGTACTTC	CASSQYVRTAGTGDDEQYF
15	TRBD1	TRBJ2-7	TRBV12-3/TRBV12-4	NA	TGTGCCAGCAGTCGAACCGGGACAGTTCACTACGAGCAGTACTTC	CASSRTGTVHYEQYF
13	NA	TRBJ2-1	TRBV27	once	TGTGCCAGCAGTTTTAATTTCTACAATGAGCAGTTCTTC	CASSFNFYNEQFF
13	NA	TRBJ1-2	TRBV29-1	NA	TGCAGCGTTGAGACGGAAAAAGAAAGGAGCTACACCTTC	CSVETEKERSYTF